What follows describes a single T cell receptor beta chain. Its antigen is undetermined. Amplification started from genomic DNA. The TCR beta CDR3 region was amplified using 30 forward and 13 reverse primers. MiXCR was run by TCRdb on the multiplex PCR reads, yielding one entry per CDR3 protein. This table has about 290,000 distinct CDR3 sequences, approximately 50% appearing once. With 0 bases clipped from V and 2 bases from J, the junction kept 2 bases outside the gene matches. The CDR3 is 15 residues long. Looked up from germline, CDR1 is SGHRS and CDR2 is YFSETQ. These data come from a study of type 1 and type 2 diabetes patients. Findings of the study overall: Age and gender were not matched between study groups.

Sequencing was performed on peripheral blood mononuclear cells (PBMCs). The origin of this receptor is a man between 18 and 35 years old with type 2 diabetes. The V and J genes are TRBV5-1 and TRBJ2-7, with TRBD2 matching 10 bases. CDR3 in amino acids: CASSLGGTSAYEQYF. The CDR3, as DNA: TGCGCCAGCAGCTTGGGTGGGACTAGCGCCTACGAGCAGTACTTC.